This TCR beta chain was identified in a study of T-cell reconstitution after alpha-beta-depleted transplantation in children. TCRbeta library preparation incorporated unique molecular identifiers. TCRdb itself ran the PCR reads through MiXCR, one entry per CDR3 protein. The sample holds 480,000 or so distinct CDR3 sequences, 10% to 13% seen once. Study observations and caveats: At one year after transplant, newly produced T cells mostly accounted for T-cell counts and diversity. There were some patients whose high TCRbeta diversity at day 60 came from surviving recipient T cells and thymic progenitors. At around two months after transplant, the alpha-beta T cells were reportedly derived from several hundred expanded clones that came from non-depleted graft cells.

This clonotype was detected a few times. Its antigen is not identified. V lost 4 bases, J lost 4 bases, and 6 bases stayed unmatched. The CDR3 runs to 15 residues. Germline V gene sequence: CDR1 SGHTA, CDR2 FQGNSA. The sequence was obtained from a child between 2 and 9 years old with inherited bone marrow failure, due to receive a stem cell transplant. This specimen consisted of PBMCs, obtained before TCRalphabeta/CD19-depleted stem cell transplant. The chain employs TRBV7-2 and TRBJ2-2; 7 nucleotides line up with TRBD1. CDR3 bases: TGTGCCAGCAGCTCCCGGACAGGTTTCACCGGGGAGCTGTTTTTT. As protein: CASSSRTGFTGELFF.